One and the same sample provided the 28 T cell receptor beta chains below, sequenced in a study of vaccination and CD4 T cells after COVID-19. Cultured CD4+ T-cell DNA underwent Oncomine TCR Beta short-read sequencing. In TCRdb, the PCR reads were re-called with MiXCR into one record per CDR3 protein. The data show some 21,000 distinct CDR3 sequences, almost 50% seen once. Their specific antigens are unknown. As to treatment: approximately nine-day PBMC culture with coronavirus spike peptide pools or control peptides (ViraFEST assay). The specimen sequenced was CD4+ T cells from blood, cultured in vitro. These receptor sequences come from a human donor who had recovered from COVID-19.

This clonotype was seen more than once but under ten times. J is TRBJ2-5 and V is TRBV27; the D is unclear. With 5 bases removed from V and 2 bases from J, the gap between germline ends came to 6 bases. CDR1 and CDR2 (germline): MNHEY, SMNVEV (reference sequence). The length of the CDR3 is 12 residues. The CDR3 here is CASSPGQETQYF. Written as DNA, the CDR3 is TGTGCCAGCAGTCCCGGGCAAGAGACCCAGTACTTC.

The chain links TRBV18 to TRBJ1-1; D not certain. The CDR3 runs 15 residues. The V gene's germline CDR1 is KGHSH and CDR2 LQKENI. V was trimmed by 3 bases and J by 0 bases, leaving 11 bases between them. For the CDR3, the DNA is TGTGCCAGCTCACCGCTACAACTGATGAACACTGAAGCTTTCTTT. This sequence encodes CASSPLQLMNTEAFF.

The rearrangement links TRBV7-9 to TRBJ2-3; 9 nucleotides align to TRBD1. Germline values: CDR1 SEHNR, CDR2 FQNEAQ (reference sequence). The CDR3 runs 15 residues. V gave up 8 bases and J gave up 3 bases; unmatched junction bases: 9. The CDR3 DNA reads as TGTGCCAGCGATGATCCGACAGGGGGAACAGATACGCAGTATTTT. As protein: CASDDPTGGTDTQYF. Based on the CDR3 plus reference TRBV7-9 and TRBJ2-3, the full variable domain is DTGVSQNPRHKITKRGQNVTFRCDPISEHNRLYWYRQTLGQGPEFLTYFQNEAQLEKSRLLSDRFSAERPKGSFSTLEIQRTEQGDSAMYLCASDDPTGGTDTQYFGPGTRLTVL.

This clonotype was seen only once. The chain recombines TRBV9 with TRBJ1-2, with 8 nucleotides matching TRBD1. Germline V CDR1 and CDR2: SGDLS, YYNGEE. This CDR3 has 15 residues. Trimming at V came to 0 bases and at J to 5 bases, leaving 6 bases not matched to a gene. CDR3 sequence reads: CASSVGQGSFYGYTF. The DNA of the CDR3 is TGTGCCAGCAGCGTAGGACAGGGGAGTTTTTATGGCTACACCTTC.

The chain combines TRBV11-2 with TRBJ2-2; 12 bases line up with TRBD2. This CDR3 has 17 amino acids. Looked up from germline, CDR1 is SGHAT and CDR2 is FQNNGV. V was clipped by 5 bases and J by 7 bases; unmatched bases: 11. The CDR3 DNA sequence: TGTGCCAGCAGCCCCTGGGGGACTAGCGGGTTGGGCGGGGAGCTGTTTTTT. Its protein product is CASSPWGTSGLGGELFF. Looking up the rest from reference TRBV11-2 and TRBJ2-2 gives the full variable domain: EAGVAQSPRYKIIEKRQSVAFWCNPISGHATLYWYQQILGQGPKLLIQFQNNGVVDDSQLPKDRFSAERLKGVDSTLKIQPAKLEDSAVYLCASSPWGTSGLGGELFFGEGSRLTVL.

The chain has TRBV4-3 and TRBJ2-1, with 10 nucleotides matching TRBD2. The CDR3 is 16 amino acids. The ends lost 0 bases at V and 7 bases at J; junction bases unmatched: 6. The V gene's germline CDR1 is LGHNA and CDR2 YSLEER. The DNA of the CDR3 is TGCGCCAGCAGCCAAGAACTAGCGGGATGGGTTAATGAGCAGTTCTTC. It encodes CASSQELAGWVNEQFF.

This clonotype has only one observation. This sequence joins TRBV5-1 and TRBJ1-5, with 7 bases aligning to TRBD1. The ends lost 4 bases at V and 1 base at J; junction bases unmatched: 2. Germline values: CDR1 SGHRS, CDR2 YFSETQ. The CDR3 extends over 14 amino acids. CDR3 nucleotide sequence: TGCGCCAGCAGCCCGGGACAGAGCAATCAGCCCCAGCATTTT. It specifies CASSPGQSNQPQHF.

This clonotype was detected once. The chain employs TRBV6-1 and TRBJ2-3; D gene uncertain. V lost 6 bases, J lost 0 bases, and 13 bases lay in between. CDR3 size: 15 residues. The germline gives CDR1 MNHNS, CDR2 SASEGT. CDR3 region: CASRPEGTSTDTQYF. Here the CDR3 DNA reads TGTGCCAGCAGGCCCGAAGGTACTAGCACAGATACGCAGTATTTT.

This chain's CDR3 is CASSPLLGTEDEQYF. DNA of the CDR3: TGTGCCAGCTCACCACTATTGGGCACTGAGGACGAGCAGTACTTC. V gene TRBV18 combines with J gene TRBJ2-7; D is ambiguous. Per germline, CDR1 KGHSH and CDR2 LQKENI. The CDR3 is made up of 15 amino acids. V lost 1 base, J lost 5 bases, and 15 bases lay in between.

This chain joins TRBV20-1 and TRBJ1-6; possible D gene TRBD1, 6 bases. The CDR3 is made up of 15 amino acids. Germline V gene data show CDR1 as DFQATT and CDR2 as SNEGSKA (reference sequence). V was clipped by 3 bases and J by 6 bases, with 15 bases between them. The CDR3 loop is CSASSLQGANSPLHF. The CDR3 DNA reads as TGCAGTGCTAGTTCCCTACAGGGTGCTAATTCACCCCTCCACTTT.

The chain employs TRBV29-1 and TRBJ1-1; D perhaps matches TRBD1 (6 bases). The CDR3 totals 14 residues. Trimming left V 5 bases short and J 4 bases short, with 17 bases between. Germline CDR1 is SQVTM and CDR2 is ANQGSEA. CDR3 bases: TGCAGCGTTACGAGGACAGCCGGGGGCACTGAAGCTTTCTTT. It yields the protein CSVTRTAGGTEAFF.

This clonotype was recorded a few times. The CDR3 DNA reads TGCGCCAGCAGTCAAGGGACAGGGGCTAACCAAGAGACCCAGTACTTC. It yields the protein CASSQGTGANQETQYF. This chain links TRBV10-1 with TRBJ2-5, with 10 nucleotides matching TRBD1. The ends lost 5 bases at V and 0 bases at J; junction bases unmatched: 6. In germline, CDR1 is WNHNN, CDR2 SYGVQD (reference sequence). The CDR3 covers 16 residues.

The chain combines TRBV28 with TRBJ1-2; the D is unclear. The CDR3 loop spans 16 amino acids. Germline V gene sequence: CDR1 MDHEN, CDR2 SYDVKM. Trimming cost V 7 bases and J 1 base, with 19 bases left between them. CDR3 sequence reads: CASTTPAAGFNYGYTF. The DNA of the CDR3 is TGTGCCAGCACCACGCCGGCCGCGGGGTTTAACTATGGCTACACCTTC.

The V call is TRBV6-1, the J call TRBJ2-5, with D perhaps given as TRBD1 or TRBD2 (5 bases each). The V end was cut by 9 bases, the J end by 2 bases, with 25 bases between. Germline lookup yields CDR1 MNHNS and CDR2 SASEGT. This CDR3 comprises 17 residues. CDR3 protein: CASFPFGAHSRQETQYF. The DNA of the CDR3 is TGTGCCAGTTTTCCCTTCGGGGCCCACAGCAGGCAAGAGACCCAGTACTTC.

CDR3 loop: CATSATGSFYGYTF. CDR3 DNA: TGTGCCACCAGTGCCACAGGGAGTTTCTATGGCTACACCTTC. J is TRBJ1-2 and V is TRBV24-1; D might be TRBD1 (6 bases). V lost 5 bases to trimming and J lost 4 bases, with 13 bases between them. Per germline, CDR1 KGHDR and CDR2 SFDVKD. The CDR3 consists of 14 residues.

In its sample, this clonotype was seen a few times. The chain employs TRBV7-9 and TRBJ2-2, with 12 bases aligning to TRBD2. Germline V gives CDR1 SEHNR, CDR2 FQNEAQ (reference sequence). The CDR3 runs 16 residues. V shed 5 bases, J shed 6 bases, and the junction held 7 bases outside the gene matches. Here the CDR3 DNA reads TGTGCCAGCAGCCCAACCCTAGCGGGAGGGTCCGGGGAGCTGTTTTTT. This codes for CASSPTLAGGSGELFF. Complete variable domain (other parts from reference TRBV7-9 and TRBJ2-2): DTGVSQNPRHKITKRGQNVTFRCDPISEHNRLYWYRQTLGQGPEFLTYFQNEAQLEKSRLLSDRFSAERPKGSFSTLEIQRTEQGDSAMYLCASSPTLAGGSGELFFGEGSRLTVL.

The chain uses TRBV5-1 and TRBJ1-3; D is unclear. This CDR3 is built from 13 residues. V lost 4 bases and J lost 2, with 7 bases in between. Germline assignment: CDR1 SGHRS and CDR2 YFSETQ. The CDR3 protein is CASSRTTGNTIYF. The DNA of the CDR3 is TGCGCCAGCAGCCGGACTACTGGAAACACCATATATTTT. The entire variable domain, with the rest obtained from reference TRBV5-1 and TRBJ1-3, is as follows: KAGVTQTPRYLIKTRGQQVTLSCSPISGHRSVSWYQQTPGQGLQFLFEYFSETQRNKGNFPGRFSGRQFSNSRSEMNVSTLELGDSALYLCASSRTTGNTIYFGEGSWLTVV.

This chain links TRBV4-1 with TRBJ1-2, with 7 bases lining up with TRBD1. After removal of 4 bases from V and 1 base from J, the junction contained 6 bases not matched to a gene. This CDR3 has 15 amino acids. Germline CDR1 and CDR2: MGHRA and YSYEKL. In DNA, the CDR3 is TGCGCCAGCAGCCCAGGAGGGGACAGTAACTATGGCTACACCTTC. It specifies CASSPGGDSNYGYTF.

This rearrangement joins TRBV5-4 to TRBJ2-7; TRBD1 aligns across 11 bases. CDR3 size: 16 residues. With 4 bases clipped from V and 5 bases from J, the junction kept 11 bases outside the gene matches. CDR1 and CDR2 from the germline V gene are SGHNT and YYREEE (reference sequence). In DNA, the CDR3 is TGTGCCAGCAGCGAAGCCTTGGACAGGGGGCGGGACGAGCAGTACTTC. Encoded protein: CASSEALDRGRDEQYF.

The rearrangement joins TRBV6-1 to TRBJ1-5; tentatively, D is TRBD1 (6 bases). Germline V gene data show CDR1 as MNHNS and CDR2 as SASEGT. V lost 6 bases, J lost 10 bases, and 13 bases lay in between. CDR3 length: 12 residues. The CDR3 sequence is CASRSYREPQHF. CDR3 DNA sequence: TGTGCCAGCAGGAGTTACAGGGAACCCCAGCATTTT.

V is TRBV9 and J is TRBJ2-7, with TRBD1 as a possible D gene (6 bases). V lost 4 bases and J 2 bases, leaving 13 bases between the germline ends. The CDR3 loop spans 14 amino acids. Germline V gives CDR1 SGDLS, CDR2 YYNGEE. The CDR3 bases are TGTGCCAGCAGCCGGGACATCCTTACCTACGAGCAGTACTTC. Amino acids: CASSRDILTYEQYF.

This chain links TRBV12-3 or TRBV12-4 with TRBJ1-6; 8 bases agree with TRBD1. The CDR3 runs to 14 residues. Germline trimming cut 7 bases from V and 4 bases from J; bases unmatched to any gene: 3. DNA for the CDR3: TGTGCCAGCACTGGACAGGGTTATAATTCACCCCTCCACTTT. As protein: CASTGQGYNSPLHF.

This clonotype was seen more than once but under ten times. This CDR3 is CSAPLGGYKNIQYF. In DNA form, the CDR3 reads TGCAGTGCTCCCTTGGGAGGTTATAAAAACATTCAGTACTTC. This rearrangement joins TRBV20-1 to TRBJ2-4, with a possible D match to TRBD2 (6 bases). There are 14 residues in the CDR3. V was clipped by 5 bases and J by 4 bases, with 15 bases between them. Germline CDR1 DFQATT, CDR2 SNEGSKA (reference sequence).

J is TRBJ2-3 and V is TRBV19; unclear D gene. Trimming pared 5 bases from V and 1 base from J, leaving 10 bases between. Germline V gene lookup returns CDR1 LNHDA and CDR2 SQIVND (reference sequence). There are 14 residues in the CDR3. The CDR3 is CASSLYSGTDTQYF. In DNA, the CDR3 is TGTGCCAGTAGTCTCTACTCTGGCACAGATACGCAGTATTTT.

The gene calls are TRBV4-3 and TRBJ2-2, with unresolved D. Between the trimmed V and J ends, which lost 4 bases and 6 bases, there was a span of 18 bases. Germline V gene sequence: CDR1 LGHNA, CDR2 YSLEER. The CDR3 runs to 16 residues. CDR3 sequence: CASSPLRNSGAGELFF. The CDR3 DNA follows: TGCGCCAGCAGCCCCCTCCGGAACTCGGGCGCCGGGGAGCTGTTTTTT.

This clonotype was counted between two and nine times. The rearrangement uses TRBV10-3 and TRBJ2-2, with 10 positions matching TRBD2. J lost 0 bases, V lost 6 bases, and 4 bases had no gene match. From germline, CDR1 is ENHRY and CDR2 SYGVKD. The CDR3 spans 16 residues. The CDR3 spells CAISYGLAANTGELFF. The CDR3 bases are TGTGCCATCAGCTACGGACTAGCGGCGAACACCGGGGAGCTGTTTTTT.

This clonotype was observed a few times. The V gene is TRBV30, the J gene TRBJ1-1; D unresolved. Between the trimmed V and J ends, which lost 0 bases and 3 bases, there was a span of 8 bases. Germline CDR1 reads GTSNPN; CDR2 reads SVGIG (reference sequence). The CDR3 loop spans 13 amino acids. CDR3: CAWSVLGDTEAFF. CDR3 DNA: TGTGCCTGGAGTGTTTTGGGTGACACTGAAGCTTTCTTT.

The CDR3 spells CSAPIQGTEETQYF. The CDR3 DNA reads as TGCAGTGCACCGATACAGGGGACGGAAGAGACCCAGTACTTC. This sequence joins TRBV20-1 and TRBJ2-5, with 7 bases aligning to TRBD1. CDR1 and CDR2 (germline): DFQATT, SNEGSKA (reference sequence). The CDR3 has 14 amino acids. The J segment lost 3 bases and the V segment lost 6 bases, leaving 10 bases of the junction unmatched.